This T cell receptor beta chain was recorded in a study of CD8 T cells in Susac syndrome. Study observations and caveats: Regarding the TCR sequencing and HLA analysis, the study admitted that a relatively small number of individuals were involved.

TCR beta from blood CD8+ and CD4+ T cells was sequenced. On this clonotype itself: Its target is not known.

The authors reverse transcribed roughly 0.5 to 1 ug RNA with random hexamers. By means of immunoSEQ multiplex PCR, TCR beta CDR3 spanning 54 Vbeta and 13 Jbeta underwent amplification. TCRdb used MiXCR to reprocess the immunoSEQ multiplex PCR reads, holding one entry per CDR3 protein. The table includes some 120,000 distinct CDR3 sequences, approximately 90% detected once. This CDR3 is 13 amino acids long. Trimming cost V 3 bases and J 9 bases, with 14 bases left between them. Per germline, CDR1 MNHEY and CDR2 SMNVEV (reference sequence). The rearrangement links TRBV27 to TRBJ1-2, with D unclear. The origin of this receptor is a human donor with multiple sclerosis. The sequencing sample was made of CD8+ T cells from PBMCs. CDR3 bases: TGTGCCAGCAGTTTCTCTTCAGAGGCGAGCTACACCTTC. Amino acids: CASSFSSEASYTF.